This TCR beta chain appears in the sequencing data of a study of T cells expressing NK-cell markers. TCR beta libraries carry UMIs added by 5'RACE template switching. TCRdb re-called the 5' RACE reads, yielding one record per CDR3 amino acid sequence without DNA. The sample totals fewer than 400,000 distinct CDR3 sequences; its top ten clones hold roughly a tenth. Study-wide findings and caveats: Five or six donors showed dominant NKG2C+ clonotypes comprising about 1.0-7.5% of their CD8+ T cells.

Per germline, CDR1 MGHDK and CDR2 SYGVNS. CDR3 length: 13 amino acids. As regards this clonotype: Antigen specificity is unknown.

Material for sequencing was blood T cells: a sorted CD56 or NKG2C T cell subset, CD4+ or CD8+ T cells, or bulk PBMC T cells (not recorded which). The J gene is TRBJ2-7, the V gene TRBV25-1; TCRdb lists TRBD1, though no DNA is available to test this call. The source is a woman between 45 and 65 years old in good health. CDR3 loop: CASSDPGRDEQYF.